Listed here are 28 T cell receptor beta chains from one sample, sequenced in a study of cytomegalovirus exposure and HLA in healthy donors (TCRdb year 2017). Libraries came from the immunoSEQ multiplex PCR assay. The multiplex PCR relied on a mix of 60 forward primers for TCR Vbeta segments and 13 reverse primers for TCR Jbeta segments. TCRdb took over this immuneACCESS table, retaining in-frame rearrangements with V and J assigned. Such tables are incomplete; in checked studies, under half of the missing clones stem from an unresolved V gene, and the remainder is unexplained. This sample gives 90,000 to 150,000 clones in total; approximately 80% of them show up just once. Of the sample, about 6% falls within the top ten clones. The sample taken for sequencing was PBMCs. These receptors were obtained from a man between 18 and 35 years old in good health and CMV-seropositive.

The rearrangement joins TRBV4-1 to TRBJ1-5; a weak D match, TRBD1 (5 bases). This CDR3 has 18 residues. Germline V CDR1 and CDR2: MGHRA, YSYEKL. Trimming removed 1 base from V and 4 bases from J, with 20 bases in between. CDR3 in amino acids: CASSQALIWGVGNQPQHF. CDR3 in DNA: TGCGCCAGCAGCCAAGCCCTCATATGGGGCGTCGGGAATCAGCCCCAGCATTTT.

The chain links TRBV6-5 to TRBJ1-3, with D maybe TRBD1 (6 bases). The CDR3 has 14 residues. Trimming took 6 bases from V and 3 from J, leaving 12 bases between them. CDR1 is MNHEY and CDR2 is SVGAGI in the germline V gene. The CDR3 region has the DNA TGTGCCAGCAGCTCACAGGGAAGTGGAAACACCATATATTTT. This sequence encodes CASSSQGSGNTIYF.

The sample holds one count of this clone. The V call is TRBV5-4, the J call TRBJ1-2, with TRBD1 as a possible D gene (5 bases). Germline loops: CDR1 SGHNT, CDR2 YYREEE (reference sequence). The CDR3 loop spans 13 amino acids. Trimming pared 1 base from V and 3 bases from J, leaving 7 bases between. The CDR3 region has the DNA TGTGCCAGCAGCTTGCTCAGGGACTATGGCTACACCTTC. Translation: CASSLLRDYGYTF.

This chain joins TRBV2 and TRBJ1-5, with unresolved D. Germline assignment: CDR1 SNHLY and CDR2 FYNNEI. Trimming pared 4 bases from V and 0 bases from J, leaving 10 bases between. This CDR3 contains 15 residues. In DNA, the CDR3 is TGTGCCAGCAGTGTCTCAGGTTATAGCAATCAGCCCCAGCATTTT. Encoded protein: CASSVSGYSNQPQHF.

Here the CDR3 DNA reads TGTGCCAGCCACTGGACAGGGAGTACCGGGGAGCTGTTTTTT. It yields the protein CASHWTGSTGELFF. The V call is TRBV18, the J call TRBJ2-2, with 8 bases that match TRBD1. With V trimmed by 8 bases and J by 5 bases, 7 bases remained unmatched. This CDR3 is 14 amino acids long. Germline V gene lookup returns CDR1 KGHSH and CDR2 LQKENI.

The chain carries TRBV27 and TRBJ1-2; the D gene is possibly TRBD1 (5 bases). This CDR3 region has 13 residues. The ends were cut back, 3 bases at V and 5 bases at J, with 10 bases in the middle. Looked up from germline, CDR1 is MNHEY and CDR2 is SMNVEV (reference sequence). The CDR3 reads CASSFGGVYGYTF. DNA for the CDR3: TGTGCCAGCAGTTTTGGAGGGGTATATGGCTACACCTTC.

The chain has TRBV7-9 and TRBJ1-2, with D maybe TRBD1 (5 bases). In germline, CDR1 is SEHNR, CDR2 FQNEAQ (reference sequence). This CDR3 is built from 12 residues. Trimming took 1 base from V and 7 from J, leaving 7 bases between them. CDR3 bases: TGTGCCAGCAGCTTAGAACAGGCTGGCTACACCTTC. Translated, it gives CASSLEQAGYTF.

The gene calls are TRBV7-6 and TRBJ1-2; maybe TRBD1 (6 bases). Germline values: CDR1 SGHVS, CDR2 FNYEAQ. The CDR3 covers 12 residues. The V end was cut by 3 bases, the J end by 13 bases, with 15 bases between. CDR3 nucleotides: TGTGCCAGCAGCTTGGGAACAGGGACCCTCACCTTC. This encodes CASSLGTGTLTF.

This chain connects TRBV4-1 to TRBJ2-7; a weak D match, TRBD1 (6 bases). This CDR3 contains 14 residues. V lost 6 bases to trimming and J lost 0 bases, with 12 bases between them. Germline assignment: CDR1 MGHRA and CDR2 YSYEKL. CDR3 in DNA: TGCGCCAGCAGTGGGGGCTTTAGCTCCTACGAGCAGTACTTC. Protein product: CASSGGFSSYEQYF.

This clone turned up a few times. This chain links TRBV6-1 with TRBJ1-1; 9 nucleotides align to TRBD1. Germline V gives CDR1 MNHNS, CDR2 SASEGT. V was clipped by 3 bases and J by 8 bases; unmatched bases: 7. The CDR3 consists of 14 residues. Written as DNA, the CDR3 is TGTGCCAGCAGTGACAGGTGGACAGGGGACGAAGCTTTCTTT. This gives the protein CASSDRWTGDEAFF.

The chain links TRBV27 to TRBJ1-5; TRBD1 matches at 7 bases. The germline V gene has CDR1 MNHEY and CDR2 SMNVEV (reference sequence). This CDR3 is built from 14 residues. Losses at the gene ends were 4 bases for V and 7 bases for J; bases not matched to a gene: 7. The DNA of the CDR3 is TGTGCCAGCAGTTCTTCAGGGGGAGACCAGCCCCAGCATTTT. This gives the protein CASSSSGGDQPQHF.

The chain recombines TRBV14 with TRBJ2-7, with 9 bases lining up with TRBD2. This CDR3 contains 13 residues. J lost 6 bases, V lost 4 bases, and 4 bases had no gene match. Looked up from germline, CDR1 is SGHDN and CDR2 is FVKESK. The CDR3: CASSLGTSSEQYF. The CDR3 DNA reads TGTGCCAGCAGCCTAGGGACTAGCAGCGAGCAGTACTTC.

The chain uses TRBV6-5 and TRBJ1-5; D possibly corresponds to TRBD1 (6 bases). V shed 0 bases and J shed 5 bases, with 11 bases lying between them. The CDR3 extends over 15 amino acids. The germline V gene encodes CDR1 MNHEY and CDR2 SVGAGI. The DNA of the CDR3 is TGTGCCAGCAGTTACTCGGGCAGGGGCGATCAGCCCCAGCATTTT. The encoded protein is CASSYSGRGDQPQHF.

This chain uses TRBV6-1 with TRBJ2-1, with TRBD2 as a possible D gene (7 bases). Per the germline V gene, CDR1 is MNHNS and CDR2 is SASEGT. With 3 bases removed from V and 1 base from J, the gap between germline ends came to 10 bases. The CDR3 runs to 15 residues. The CDR3 region has the DNA TGTGCCAGCAGTGAGGGGGGGGCTTCCTACAATGAGCAGTTCTTC. Translated: CASSEGGASYNEQFF.

The chain uses TRBV5-6 and TRBJ2-7; perhaps TRBD1 as D (6 bases). CDR1 and CDR2 (germline): SGHDT, YYEEEE. V was clipped by 8 bases and J by 2 bases, with 17 bases between them. The CDR3 runs to 14 residues. CDR3 amino acids: CASYSQGLTYEQYF. CDR3 in DNA: TGTGCCAGTTACTCACAGGGCCTCACCTACGAGCAGTACTTC. Based on the CDR3 plus reference TRBV5-6 and TRBJ2-7, the full variable domain is DAGVTQSPTHLIKTRGQQVTLRCSPKSGHDTVSWYQQALGQGPQFIFQYYEEEERQRGNFPDRFSGHQFPNYSSELNVNALLLGDSALYLCASYSQGLTYEQYFGPGTRLTVT.

V and J are TRBV30 and TRBJ1-5; D unclear. Germline CDR1 reads GTSNPN; CDR2 reads SVGIG (reference sequence). The V gene lost 2 bases and the J gene lost 7 bases, with 12 bases spanning the gap. This CDR3 has 13 residues. CDR3 in amino acids: CAWSLAEGQPQHF. The CDR3 nucleotides are TGTGCCTGGAGTCTGGCCGAGGGACAGCCCCAGCATTTT.

V and J are TRBV5-1 and TRBJ2-1, with 10 bases that match TRBD2. The CDR3 extends over 17 amino acids. Per the germline V gene, CDR1 is SGHRS and CDR2 is YFSETQ. J was trimmed by 5 bases and V by 5 bases; bases with no gene match: 13. The CDR3 coding sequence is TGCGCCAGCAGGGGAGGCGGAAGCGGGAGGGCAGACAATGAGCAGTTCTTC. Its protein is CASRGGGSGRADNEQFF.

The rearrangement joins TRBV10-3 to TRBJ2-1, with TRBD2 matching over 8 bases. V gave up 3 bases and J gave up 3 bases; unmatched junction bases: 4. Germline CDR1 and CDR2: ENHRY and SYGVKD. The CDR3 extends over 15 amino acids. The CDR3 region is CAISDKSGGYNEQFF. The CDR3 DNA sequence: TGTGCCATCAGTGATAAAAGCGGGGGCTACAATGAGCAGTTCTTC.

The gene calls are TRBV25-1 and TRBJ2-1, with D tentatively TRBD2 (5 bases). The CDR3 length is 15 residues. Germline V gene data show CDR1 as MGHDK and CDR2 as SYGVNS. Trimming removed 5 bases from V and 0 bases from J, with 11 bases in between. The CDR3 loop reads CASSSAASSYNEQFF. The CDR3 DNA sequence: TGTGCCAGCAGTTCAGCGGCGAGCTCCTACAATGAGCAGTTCTTC.

This chain joins TRBV7-2 and TRBJ1-5; the D is unclear. The CDR3 has 15 amino acids. Trimming stripped 5 bases from V and 3 bases from J, with 14 bases between. Germline V gene lookup returns CDR1 SGHTA and CDR2 FQGNSA. The CDR3 reads CASSLLSPSNQPQHF. Written as DNA, the CDR3 is TGTGCCAGCAGCCTACTTTCTCCTTCCAATCAGCCCCAGCATTTT.

V is TRBV18 and J is TRBJ1-1; 8 bases match TRBD1. After removal of 4 bases from V and 3 bases from J, the junction contained 1 base not matched to a gene. This CDR3 comprises 13 residues. CDR1 and CDR2 from the germline V gene are KGHSH and LQKENI. The CDR3 reads CASSRGQDTEAFF. In DNA form, the CDR3 reads TGTGCCAGCTCACGGGGACAGGACACTGAAGCTTTCTTT.

The chain carries TRBV2 and TRBJ1-3; D might be TRBD1 (6 bases). CDR1 SNHLY and CDR2 FYNNEI come from the germline V gene. CDR3 length equals 14 residues. V gave up 7 bases and J gave up 3 bases, with 13 bases separating them. The CDR3 region is CASMGASFGNTIYF. The CDR3 bases are TGTGCCAGCATGGGGGCGAGTTTTGGAAACACCATATATTTT.

The chain combines TRBV5-1 with TRBJ1-1, with a tentative D call TRBD1 (6 bases). This CDR3 has 16 amino acids. V lost 0 bases, J lost 2 bases, and 14 bases lay in between. Per the germline V gene, CDR1 is SGHRS and CDR2 is YFSETQ. In DNA form, the CDR3 reads TGCGCCAGCAGCTTGGCGGGGGGCGCGGCAAACACTGAAGCTTTCTTT. Its translation is CASSLAGGAANTEAFF.

This clone was observed a few times. The rearrangement uses TRBV7-9 and TRBJ1-1; D gene uncertain. CDR3 length: 13 amino acids. The V gene's germline CDR1 is SEHNR and CDR2 FQNEAQ (reference sequence). With 4 bases removed from V and 10 bases from J, the gap between germline ends came to 16 bases. CDR3 sequence: CASSSWTAGGAFF. The CDR3 DNA reads TGTGCCAGCAGCTCCTGGACGGCCGGAGGAGCTTTCTTT.

This rearrangement joins TRBV15 to TRBJ1-3; no clear D gene. The CDR3 sequence is 15 residues long. The V end was cut by 0 bases, the J end by 1 base, with 7 bases between. Germline loops: CDR1 LNHNV, CDR2 YYDKDF (reference sequence). The CDR3 loop reads CATSRDLLSGNTIYF. CDR3 nucleotide sequence: TGTGCCACCAGCAGAGATCTCCTATCTGGAAACACCATATATTTT.

V usage is TRBV6-1 and J usage is TRBJ2-7, with 9 bases matching TRBD2. CDR3 length: 16 amino acids. In germline, CDR1 is MNHNS, CDR2 SASEGT. With V trimmed by 4 bases and J by 0 bases, 7 bases remained unmatched. Here the CDR3 DNA reads TGTGCCAGCAGTGTCATTAGCGGGGGTATCTCCTACGAGCAGTACTTC. Its translation: CASSVISGGISYEQYF.

The J gene is TRBJ2-7, the V gene TRBV11-2; 9 bases line up with TRBD1. V shed 5 bases and J 2 bases; nucleotides not matched to a gene: 7. CDR1 and CDR2 from the germline V gene are SGHAT and FQNNGV. The CDR3 covers 15 residues. DNA for the CDR3: TGTGCCAGCAGCCCCCGGACAGGGGTAACCTACGAGCAGTACTTC. Translated, it gives CASSPRTGVTYEQYF.

This sequence joins TRBV7-8 and TRBJ1-2; no definite D call. Trimming stripped 1 base from V and 0 bases from J, with 15 bases between. The CDR3 totals 17 residues. Germline V gene sequence: CDR1 SGHVS, CDR2 FQNEAQ. The CDR3 protein is CASSLGFASQANYGYTF. For the CDR3, the DNA is TGTGCCAGCAGCTTAGGATTTGCCAGCCAGGCTAACTATGGCTACACCTTC.